Following are 15 T cell receptor beta chains from one sample sequenced in a study of T-cell memory formation after mild COVID-19. Via MiXCR, TCRdb re-called the 5' RACE reads, giving one row per CDR3 protein. Of approximately 89,000 distinct CDR3 sequences in the sample, around a quarter were seen once. The sequenced material came from PBMCs or a T cell subset sorted from them (not recorded which). These receptors were taken from a young man who had mild COVID-19 (a few samples of this study predate the infection). Cell type and time point are not known.

This clonotype was counted a few times. This chain connects TRBV4-3 to TRBJ2-3, with D uncertain. CDR3 length: 16 amino acids. V shed 0 bases and J shed 0 bases, with 10 bases lying between them. Germline CDR1 reads LGHNA; CDR2 reads YSLEER. CDR3 amino acids: CASSQDGAMSTDTQYF. CDR3 bases: TGCGCCAGCAGCCAAGACGGAGCGATGAGCACAGATACGCAGTATTTT.

The chain employs TRBV20-1 and TRBJ2-1; possible D gene TRBD1, 6 bases. The CDR3 covers 14 residues. Germline assignment: CDR1 DFQATT and CDR2 SNEGSKA (reference sequence). Trimming stripped 3 bases from V and 5 bases from J, with 14 bases between. CDR3 nucleotide sequence: TGCAGTGCTAGGCATGGGACATATAACAATGAGCAGTTCTTC. It specifies CSARHGTYNNEQFF.

This clonotype was detected a few times. This chain links TRBV5-4 with TRBJ2-3, with unresolved D. Germline V gene sequence: CDR1 SGHNT, CDR2 YYREEE (reference sequence). The CDR3 consists of 12 residues. The ends were cut back, 2 bases at V and 7 bases at J, with 8 bases in the middle. In DNA form, the CDR3 reads TGTGCCAGCAGCTTTACCCCGAATACGCAGTATTTT. Protein product: CASSFTPNTQYF.

V and J are TRBV7-3 and TRBJ2-2, with D perhaps TRBD1 (6 bases). The CDR3 covers 15 residues. CDR1 and CDR2 from the germline V gene are SGHTA and FQGTGA. Trimming shortened V by 1 base and J by 5 bases, and 11 bases separated the two germline ends. In DNA form, the CDR3 reads TGTGCCAGCAGCTTAAGGCAGGGGTATACCGGGGAGCTGTTTTTT. Protein: CASSLRQGYTGELFF.

The CDR3 sequence: CASSLASGGPREQFF. CDR3 nucleotide sequence: TGTGCCAGCAGCTTAGCCAGCGGGGGCCCCCGGGAGCAGTTCTTC. This sequence joins TRBV7-9 and TRBJ2-1; TRBD2 matches 8 bases. CDR3 length: 15 residues. The germline V gene encodes CDR1 SEHNR and CDR2 FQNEAQ (reference sequence). J gave up 10 bases and V 0 bases, and 8 bases lay outside the gene matches. Based on the CDR3 plus reference TRBV7-9 and TRBJ2-1, the full variable domain is DTGVSQNPRHKITKRGQNVTFRCDPISEHNRLYWYRQTLGQGPEFLTYFQNEAQLEKSRLLSDRFSAERPKGSFSTLEIQRTEQGDSAMYLCASSLASGGPREQFFGPGTRLTVL.

The chain recombines TRBV3-1 with TRBJ2-7, with a weak D call TRBD2 (5 bases). CDR3 length: 12 residues. The germline CDR1 and CDR2 sequences are LGHDT and YNNKEL (reference sequence). The V end was cut by 1 base, the J end by 7 bases, with 8 bases between. In DNA, the CDR3 is TGTGCCAGCAGCCAAGGTTCGGGGGAGCAGTACTTC. Its translation is CASSQGSGEQYF.

The DNA for the CDR3 is TGTGCCAGCAGTTCCTCACCGCGACAGGGTAATGAGCAGTTCTTC. This encodes CASSSSPRQGNEQFF. This sequence joins TRBV5-5 and TRBJ2-1, with 7 bases matching TRBD1. The CDR3 sequence is 15 residues long. CDR1 SGHKS and CDR2 YYEKEE come from the germline V gene (reference sequence). V trimming: 5 bases; J trimming: 7 bases; junction bases outside the gene matches: 12.

This chain uses TRBV19 with TRBJ2-1; TRBD2 aligns across 8 bases. The germline V gene encodes CDR1 LNHDA and CDR2 SQIVND (reference sequence). V lost 5 bases, J lost 4 bases, and 7 bases stayed unmatched. This CDR3 is 15 amino acids long. Written as DNA, the CDR3 is TGTGCCAGTAGTGTCCGGGAGCGGGGGTACAATGAGCAGTTCTTC. It yields the protein CASSVRERGYNEQFF.

By its share, this clonotype is medium-sized. This rearrangement joins TRBV14 to TRBJ1-1; TRBD1 is a possible D gene (5 bases). V lost 4 bases and J lost 0, with 12 bases in between. The germline CDR1 and CDR2 sequences are SGHDN and FVKESK. This CDR3 comprises 15 residues. CDR3 DNA sequence: TGTGCCAGCAGCCGGGGAGGGGCTTTGAACACTGAAGCTTTCTTT. Its translation is CASSRGGALNTEAFF.

V usage is TRBV20-1 and J usage is TRBJ2-7; D remains ambiguous. The CDR3 sequence is 14 residues long. CDR1 DFQATT and CDR2 SNEGSKA come from the germline V gene (reference sequence). The V gene lost 0 bases and the J gene lost 2 bases, with 11 bases spanning the gap. In DNA, the CDR3 is TGCAGTGCTAGAGATCGGTCGAGCACCTACGAGCAGTACTTC. Protein: CSARDRSSTYEQYF.

A few counts support this clonotype. CDR3 loop: CTFRTEETQYF. CDR3 DNA: TGCACCTTCCGGACAGAAGAGACCCAGTACTTC. The V and J genes are TRBV20-1 and TRBJ2-5; weak D call: TRBD1 (6 bases). The CDR3 is 11 residues long. CDR1 DFQATT and CDR2 SNEGSKA come from the germline V gene (reference sequence).

The chain has TRBV4-3 and TRBJ2-6; D unclear. Germline assignment: CDR1 LGHNA and CDR2 YSLEER. The CDR3 totals 15 residues. Trimming removed 1 base at V and 1 base at J, with 5 bases between. Written as DNA, the CDR3 is TGCGCCAGCAGCCAAGGAGAGTCTGGGGCCAACGTCCTGACTTTC. Translation: CASSQGESGANVLTF.

The CDR3 sequence is CASRKAKNTEAFF. In DNA, the CDR3 is TGTGCCAGCCGGAAGGCCAAGAACACTGAAGCTTTCTTT. V gene TRBV27 combines with J gene TRBJ1-1; D gene ambiguous. With 8 bases removed from V and 1 base from J, the gap between germline ends came to 11 bases. CDR3 length: 13 residues. The germline V gene has CDR1 MNHEY and CDR2 SMNVEV (reference sequence).

Note on this clonotype: Since a much larger clone is just one base distant, this may be a read error. The rearrangement joins TRBV20-1 to TRBJ2-5; TRBD1 is a possible D gene (6 bases). CDR3 size: 15 residues. CDR1 and CDR2 (germline): DFQATT, SNEGSKA (reference sequence). V gave up 7 bases and J gave up 1 base, with 19 bases separating them. The CDR3 coding sequence is TGCAGTGATAGGGCCTCCGGGACAAGCCAAGAGACCCAGTACTTC. Translated, it gives CSDRASGTSQETQYF.

The chain uses TRBV4-1 and TRBJ2-7; 10 bases agree with TRBD1. Germline CDR1 is MGHRA and CDR2 is YSYEKL. The CDR3 is 19 residues long. J was trimmed by 2 bases and V by 1 base; bases with no gene match: 14. The CDR3 region has the DNA TGCGCCAGCAGCCAAGTCAACGTCCGGGACAGGGGCCTTACCTACGAGCAGTACTTC. It translates to CASSQVNVRDRGLTYEQYF.